This T cell receptor (beta chain) appears in the sequencing data of a study of Ad26.COV2.S vaccination and SARS-CoV-2 variants. On the study more broadly: The COV1001 Ad26.COV2.S trial arm included the donor. Intramuscular Ad26.COV2.S at 5x10^10 or 1x10^11 viral particles.

The trim removed 2 bases at V and 2 bases at J, leaving 5 bases unmatched. This CDR3 region has 16 residues. Germline lookup yields CDR1 MNHEY and CDR2 SVGAGI. Stated treatment: about 20 received Ad26.COV2.S at low or high dose, single or two shots; 5 received placebo; per-sample allocation not given. The investigators took samples on day 63 after the first vaccine or placebo injection. The study used a vaccine consisting of an Ad26 vector that expressed Wuhan-strain SARS-CoV-2 spike. Study-wide results and limits: Researchers reported similar non-spike TCR breadth in vaccine and placebo recipients.

The table came from immunoSEQ multiplex PCR; TCRdb's copy has only in-frame clones and leaves some out. This table holds 320,000 or so clones, 90% found once. As to this clone: No antigen is known for it.

This TCR came from a person between 18 and 65 years old who received the Ad26.COV2.S COVID-19 vaccine or a placebo. The V gene is TRBV6-5, the J gene TRBJ2-1; 8 bases are shared with TRBD2. Sequencing used peripheral blood, obtained in a trial of Ad26.COV2.S vaccine versus placebo. The CDR3 nucleotides read TGTGCCAGCAGTTACGAAGCGGGAGTCCCCTACAATGAGCAGTTCTTC. This translates into CASSYEAGVPYNEQFF.